This is a list of T cell receptor beta chains from one sample in a study of T-cell memory formation after mild COVID-19. TCRdb reprocessed the 5' RACE reads via MiXCR and lists one record per CDR3 protein. The sample shows 560,000 or so distinct CDR3 sequences, around 16% of them seen only once. The sample was PBMCs or a T cell subset sorted from them (not recorded which). These receptor sequences come from an adult woman who had mild COVID-19 (a few samples of this study predate the infection). Cell type and time point are not known. Both conserved end residues are part of each CDR3. The D gene is left open where the match is weak. Clone size, where shown, is once, few, many, or a class for clones that have expanded.

v_gene	j_gene	abundance	d_gene	CDR3nt	CDR3aa
TRBV6-5	TRBJ2-1	.	.	TGTGCCAGCAGTTACGATAACAGACGGCCGCGGGATGAGCAGTTCTTC	CASSYDNRRPRDEQFF
TRBV27	TRBJ2-7	few	.	TGTGCCAGCCGTAAAGACAGAACCTCCTACGAGCAGTACTTC	CASRKDRTSYEQYF
TRBV4-1	TRBJ1-5	few	.	TGCGCCAGCAGCCAAGATTTTATTGCATCGGGATACGGTCAGCCCCAGCATTTT	CASSQDFIASGYGQPQHF
TRBV6-1	TRBJ2-7	.	.	TGTGCCAGCAGAGGGGACCTCCTCTACGAGCAGTACTTC	CASRGDLLYEQYF
TRBV29-1	TRBJ2-1	.	.	TGCAGCGCTCCACGCGGGTCGGGGTACAATGAGCAGTTCTTC	CSAPRGSGYNEQFF
TRBV30	TRBJ2-2	few	.	TGTGCCTGGAAACGATTGTCCGGGGAGCTGTTTTTT	CAWKRLSGELFF
TRBV24-1	TRBJ1-2	few	.	TGTGCCACCAGTGAGTTAACCCCCCTAGGGGGATATGGCTACACCTTC	CATSELTPLGGYGYTF
TRBV4-1	TRBJ2-2	few	.	TGCGCCAGCAGCCGAACCTATGAGGGGGAGCTGTTTTTT	CASSRTYEGELFF
TRBV12-3/TRBV12-4	TRBJ2-2	.	.	TGTGCCAGCAGTTCCTATATGACCGGGGAGCTGTTTTTT	CASSSYMTGELFF
TRBV5-1	TRBJ1-1	few	.	TGCGCCAGCAGCCGAACAGGGACTGATGTTGAAGCTTTCTTT	CASSRTGTDVEAFF
TRBV7-9	TRBJ2-5	.	TRBD1	TGTGCCAGCAGCCCCCCCGGTGGGGGACAGGTGAAGACCCAGTACTTC	CASSPPGGGQVKTQYF
TRBV7-8	TRBJ1-4	few	.	TGTGCCAGCAGCTTAGCTCAGGGCTATGAAAAACTGTTTTTT	CASSLAQGYEKLFF
TRBV3-1	TRBJ1-6	.	.	TGTGCCAGCAGCGTACGGACCGTGGGTAATTCACCCCTCCACTTT	CASSVRTVGNSPLHF
TRBV11-1	TRBJ2-7	few	TRBD1	TGTGCCAGCAGCTTATATCCCCGCGGGACAGGCTACGAGCAGTACTTC	CASSLYPRGTGYEQYF
TRBV7-6	TRBJ2-3	.	.	TGTGCCAGCAGCTTAGTAGGAGGGATTACAGATACGCAGTATTTT	CASSLVGGITDTQYF
TRBV24-1	TRBJ2-1	.	TRBD2	TGTGCCACCAGTGATTTCTCCCCTAGCGGAGGTACTGAGCAGTTCTTC	CATSDFSPSGGTEQFF
TRBV24-1	TRBJ2-2	.	.	TGTGCCACCAGTGAATCATACAGGGTAGGGACCGGGGAGCTGTTTTTT	CATSESYRVGTGELFF
TRBV4-2	TRBJ2-2	.	TRBD1	TGTGCCAGCAGCCAAGCGGCACAGGGGGTTCTTCCCGGGGAGCTGTTTTTT	CASSQAAQGVLPGELFF
TRBV12-3/TRBV12-4	TRBJ1-4	.	TRBD1	TGTGCCAGCACCTCAGGGGGTGAGAATGAAAAACTGTTTTTT	CASTSGGENEKLFF
TRBV6-2/TRBV6-3	TRBJ2-7	few	.	TGTGCCAGCACCGAGGGGGGCTCCTACGAGCAGTACTTC	CASTEGGSYEQYF
TRBV7-8	TRBJ2-4	.	.	TGTGCCAGCAGCCCCTTTCCGGAAACGGCCAAAAACATTCAGTACTTC	CASSPFPETAKNIQYF
TRBV6-5	TRBJ1-5	few	.	TGTGCCAGCAGTCCGGGCCCTTATAGCAATCAGCCCCAGCATTTT	CASSPGPYSNQPQHF
TRBV4-2	TRBJ2-3	.	TRBD2	TGTGCCAGCAGCCAAGAGCCTACTAGCGGTGGTACGCAGTATTTT	CASSQEPTSGGTQYF
TRBV5-6	TRBJ1-1	.	TRBD1	TGTGCCAGCAGCTTACCGGGACAGGGGATTGACACTGAAGCTTTCTTT	CASSLPGQGIDTEAFF
TRBV30	TRBJ2-1	few	.	TGTGCCTGGACCCGGAAGGCGATAGCCCGCTGGGATGAGCAGTTCTTC	CAWTRKAIARWDEQFF
TRBV29-1	TRBJ1-2	.	.	TGCAGCGTTGTGAAGCGGAGATCTGAAGGCTACACCTTC	CSVVKRRSEGYTF
TRBV3-1	TRBJ1-1	few	TRBD1	TGTGCCAGCAGCCAAGGAGACAGGGGGCGAGAGAACACTGAAGCTTTCTTT	CASSQGDRGRENTEAFF